This TCR beta chain was recovered during a study of blood T cell repertoires in COVID-19. V was shortened by 0 bases and J by 2 bases, with 12 bases between the two germline ends. Germline assignment: CDR1 KGHDR and CDR2 SFDVKD. The CDR3 runs 17 residues. Clones were sequenced by immunoSEQ multiplex PCR, and TCRdb holds only the in-frame ones, with some missing. The data contain more than 150,000 clones, roughly 84% of them singletons. The chain joins TRBV24-1 to TRBJ2-2; tentatively, D is TRBD2 (5 bases). Sequenced sample: PBMCs or T cells enriched from blood (not recorded which). The TCR was taken from a woman aged 45 to 65 who had recovered from COVID-19. The CDR3 is CATSDLSPGFNTGELFF. DNA of the CDR3: TGTGCCACCAGTGATTTGTCTCCGGGGTTCAACACCGGGGAGCTGTTTTTT.